This is a list of T cell receptor beta chains from one sample in a study of T cells in localized non-small cell lung cancer. Assay: immunoSEQ multiplex PCR; the TCRdb copy retains only in-frame clones and omits some. The table lists about 2,600 clones, more than 20% of them singletons, with about 7% in the top ten. The input for sequencing was lung tumor tissue, taken before any cancer treatment. These receptors originate from a woman aged 35-70 years with stage I lung adenocarcinoma. CDR3s include the opening cysteine and the closing phenylalanine or tryptophan. The order of the fields is CDR3 DNA, CDR3 protein, D gene, CDR3 length, clone size, V gene, J gene. A D gene is named only where the DNA matches it firmly. The size field is filled for only some rows; it gives once, few, many or a size class.

TGTGCCAGCAGTGAATCAGGGAACCCTAAAGGCTACACCTTC	CASSESGNPKGYTF	-	14	-	TRBV25-1	TRBJ1-2
TGTGCCAGCAGCCAAAGCACAGATACGCAGTATTTT	CASSQSTDTQYF	-	12	-	TRBV9	TRBJ2-3
TGTGCCAGCAGCTTGGATGGGACGTTCAATCAGCCCCAGCATTTT	CASSLDGTFNQPQHF	-	15	few	TRBV11-3	TRBJ1-5
TGTGCCAGCAGTGAACCGAGCGGGAGGCCTCGCACAGATACGCAGTATTTT	CASSEPSGRPRTDTQYF	TRBD2	17	-	TRBV25-1	TRBJ2-3
TGTGCCAGCAGCGAAATGGACAGACAACCATTGAACTATGGCTACACCTTC	CASSEMDRQPLNYGYTF	-	17	few	TRBV2	TRBJ1-2
TGTGCCAGCAGCAAGGGAGTTTGGACTGAAGCTTTCTTT	CASSKGVWTEAFF	-	13	few	TRBV6-8	TRBJ1-1
TGCAGCGTTGAAGGGGGGGGGCTAGGAGAGACCCAGTACTTC	CSVEGGGLGETQYF	-	14	-	TRBV29-1	TRBJ2-5
TGTGCCACCCGACAAGGGGGAGCCTACGAGCAGTACTTC	CATRQGGAYEQYF	-	13	few	TRBV10-3	TRBJ2-7
TGTGCCAGTAGTATGAGGTACACGAACCCTGAAGCTTTCTTT	CASSMRYTNPEAFF	-	14	-	TRBV19	TRBJ1-1
TGCGCCAGCAGCTTCGACACCGGGGACAAAGCGGGTGGCTACACCTTC	CASSFDTGDKAGGYTF	-	16	-	TRBV5-1	TRBJ1-2
TGTGCCAGCAGCCAGAAAAATAGCAATCAGCCCCAGCATTTT	CASSQKNSNQPQHF	-	14	medium-sized	TRBV11-3	TRBJ1-5
TGTGCCACCAGCAGGATAACCGGGACAGGCTTCTCGGGTTATGAAAAACTGTTTTTT	CATSRITGTGFSGYEKLFF	TRBD1	19	few	TRBV15	TRBJ1-4
TGTGCCAGCAGTTACCCAATGACAGTGGGGACCGGGGAGCTGTTTTTT	CASSYPMTVGTGELFF	-	16	-	TRBV6-8	TRBJ2-2
TGTGCCAGCCGGGCAGGCCCTAGCACAGATACGCAGTATTTT	CASRAGPSTDTQYF	-	14	few	TRBV6-8	TRBJ2-3
TGTGCCAGCCGACTAAGTGCGGGGTCGGGGACTGAAGCTTTCTTT	CASRLSAGSGTEAFF	-	15	once	TRBV18	TRBJ1-1
TGTGCCAGCAGTTTAGTGGGGGGATTGACCTATGGCTACACCTTC	CASSLVGGLTYGYTF	-	15	few	TRBV28	TRBJ1-2
TGTGCCAGCTCACCACAAAACCGGGACAGGGGCTATGGCTACACCTTC	CASSPQNRDRGYGYTF	TRBD1	16	-	TRBV18	TRBJ1-2
TGTGCCTGGAGTGGGGGAGGGGAGGGTCAGCCCCAGCATTTT	CAWSGGGEGQPQHF	-	14	few	TRBV30	TRBJ1-5
TGTGCCAGCAGCTTACAGGACGGAGTATACAATGAGCAGTTCTTC	CASSLQDGVYNEQFF	-	15	few	TRBV11-3	TRBJ2-1
TGTGCCAGTAGTATCAAAGGCAGGGGGCAACAGCCCCAGCATTTT	CASSIKGRGQQPQHF	TRBD1	15	few	TRBV19	TRBJ1-5
TGTGCCAGCAGTTACGAGGCTAACACCGGGGAGCTGTTTTTT	CASSYEANTGELFF	-	14	-	TRBV6-8	TRBJ2-2
TGCGCCAGCAGCCCTCACCCCGGGACTGACTACGAGCAGTACTTC	CASSPHPGTDYEQYF	-	15	-	TRBV5-1	TRBJ2-7
TGCAGCGTTCTTCGACAGGGGTGGAACACTGAAGCTTTCTTT	CSVLRQGWNTEAFF	TRBD1	14	few	TRBV29-1	TRBJ1-1
TGTGCCAGCAGTCGAGGTTGGTCTAGCGGTGCCACAGATACGCAGTATTTT	CASSRGWSSGATDTQYF	TRBD2	17	few	TRBV6-8	TRBJ2-3
TGTGCCAGCAGTTACCTTAGCCAGGCGAGCTCCTACGAGCAGTACTTC	CASSYLSQASSYEQYF	-	16	few	TRBV6-8	TRBJ2-7
TGTGCCAGCAGCTTTACACCGGGACGCCCCACCTACGAGCAGTACTTC	CASSFTPGRPTYEQYF	-	16	-	TRBV11-3	TRBJ2-7
TGTGCCACCAGCGGATCCGGGACAGACATTTACGAGCAGTACTTC	CATSGSGTDIYEQYF	TRBD1	15	-	TRBV15	TRBJ2-7
TGTGCCAGCAGTTACAGGGGAGACACCGGGGAGCTGTTTTTT	CASSYRGDTGELFF	-	14	few	TRBV6-8	TRBJ2-2
TGTGCCAGCCGCCCCCGGGACAGGCTTAATGAAAAACTGTTTTTT	CASRPRDRLNEKLFF	TRBD1	15	-	TRBV28	TRBJ1-4
TGCGCCAGCACCCCAGGAAGAAGGGCCGGGGAGCTGTTTTTT	CASTPGRRAGELFF	-	14	-	TRBV5-1	TRBJ2-2
TGTGCCAGCAACCCCGGGACCTCTGGAAACACCATATATTTT	CASNPGTSGNTIYF	-	14	few	TRBV9	TRBJ1-3
TGTGCCAGCAGTTCCTTTGGACAGGGCCGCACTGAAGCTTTCTTT	CASSSFGQGRTEAFF	TRBD1	15	-	TRBV6-8	TRBJ1-1
TGTGCCAGCAGCGTAGGCGTAGATACGCAGTATTTT	CASSVGVDTQYF	-	12	-	TRBV9	TRBJ2-3
TGTGCCAGCAGTGGTCCGACAGGGTATCACGAGCAGTACTTC	CASSGPTGYHEQYF	TRBD1	14	-	TRBV9	TRBJ2-7
TGTGCCAGCAGTCTCGGACAGGGTAACTATGGCTACACCTTC	CASSLGQGNYGYTF	TRBD1	14	medium-sized	TRBV6-8	TRBJ1-2